A selection of T cell receptor beta chains follows, all from one sample in a study of early T cells in non-severe SARS-CoV-2 infection. A single record per CDR3 protein comes from TCRdb applying MiXCR to the 5' RACE reads. The table lists about 77,000 distinct CDR3 sequences, 10% to 15% of them singletons. This specimen was whole blood, taken at baseline. The receptors derive from an adult who was a healthcare worker with PCR-confirmed SARS-CoV-2 infection or an uninfected control (not recorded which). The donor label of this sample is uncertain. The CDR3 runs from the conserved cysteine through the conserved F or W. The order of the fields is J gene, D gene, V gene, clone size, CDR3 length, CDR3 DNA, CDR3 protein. D genes are given only for firm matches. Only some rows state a clone size, as once, few, many or a class for expanded clones.

TRBJ1-1	-	TRBV12-5	-	12	TGTGCTAGTGGTTTGGAGTACACTGAAGCTTTCTTT	CASGLEYTEAFF
TRBJ1-1	-	TRBV12-3/TRBV12-4	many	13	TGTGCCAGCAGTTTTATGGGGAACACTGAAGCTTTCTTT	CASSFMGNTEAFF
TRBJ1-4	TRBD1	TRBV7-6	-	15	TGTGCCAGCAGCCAACTGACAGGGATTGACGAAAAACTGTTTTTT	CASSQLTGIDEKLFF
TRBJ1-2	-	TRBV7-9	few	15	TGTGCCAGCAGCTCGTCCGGGACGGTAGACTATGGCTACACCTTC	CASSSSGTVDYGYTF
TRBJ2-1	-	TRBV20-1	many	15	TGCAGTGCTAGAGAAGTAGGGAGCTCCTACAATGAGCAGTTCTTC	CSAREVGSSYNEQFF
TRBJ1-6	-	TRBV12-3/TRBV12-4	few	14	TGTGCCAGCAGTTTAGCGGTGCGCTATTCACCCCTCCACTTT	CASSLAVRYSPLHF
TRBJ2-7	-	TRBV27	few	14	TGTGCCAGCAGTTTGGGACCGGCGGCTTACGAGCAGTACTTC	CASSLGPAAYEQYF
TRBJ2-7	TRBD1	TRBV6-2/TRBV6-3	-	14	TGTGCCAGCAGTTCGACAGGGTTTTCGAGCGAGCAGTACTTC	CASSSTGFSSEQYF
TRBJ2-7	-	TRBV6-2/TRBV6-3	few	12	TGTGCCAGCAGTTCCCGGAATAACGAGCAGTACTTC	CASSSRNNEQYF
TRBJ2-1	-	TRBV18	few	12	TGTGCCAGCTCACCTCAGTCAAGCGAGCAGTTCTTC	CASSPQSSEQFF
TRBJ2-3	TRBD2	TRBV5-1	-	14	TGCGCCAGCAGCTCGGGTTCTAGCGGGGATACGCAGTATTTT	CASSSGSSGDTQYF
TRBJ2-2	TRBD2	TRBV7-9	once	14	TGTGCCACCCCGGGAGGTGCAAACACCGGGGAGCTGTTTTTT	CATPGGANTGELFF
TRBJ2-1	-	TRBV7-6	-	13	TGTGCCAGCAGCCCCAGATGGGGCAATGAGCAGTTCTTC	CASSPRWGNEQFF
TRBJ1-1	-	TRBV12-3/TRBV12-4	-	12	TGTGCCAGCAGTTTTTGGAACACTGAAGCTTTCTTT	CASSFWNTEAFF
TRBJ2-4	-	TRBV7-2	few	17	TGTGCCAGCAGCACCAAGACAGGCATTCTCGCCAAAAACATTCAGTACTTC	CASSTKTGILAKNIQYF
TRBJ2-5	TRBD2	TRBV7-2	-	14	TGTGCCAGCGCTGCCAGCGGGGGGCAAGAGACCCAGTACTTC	CASAASGGQETQYF
TRBJ1-2	-	TRBV29-1	-	12	TGCAGCGTTGAAGATTACGGATATGGCTACACCTTC	CSVEDYGYGYTF
TRBJ2-5	TRBD1	TRBV7-2	few	15	TGTGCCAGCAGCTTAACAGGACAGGGAAGAGAGACCCAGTACTTC	CASSLTGQGRETQYF
TRBJ2-2	-	TRBV3-1	few	16	TGTGCCAGCAGCCAATCCCCGGCGATGAGGGGCGGGGAGCTGTTTTTT	CASSQSPAMRGGELFF
TRBJ2-3	-	TRBV7-3	many	17	TGTGCCAGCAGCTTATCCGACCGGCTGGATTTTCCCTATACGCAGTATTTT	CASSLSDRLDFPYTQYF
TRBJ2-7	TRBD2	TRBV6-2/TRBV6-3	few	15	TGTGCCAGCACCCGTGGGCTAGCGGGGCCCTACGAGCAGTACTTC	CASTRGLAGPYEQYF
TRBJ2-1	TRBD2	TRBV30	-	14	TGTGCCTGGAGCCGGGGGGGGCTATACAATGAGCAGTTCTTC	CAWSRGGLYNEQFF
TRBJ2-7	-	TRBV20-1	-	13	TGCAGTGCTACCCCGGGCCTGGGATACGAGCAGTACTTC	CSATPGLGYEQYF
TRBJ1-5	TRBD1	TRBV20-1	-	13	TGCAGTGTTATGGACAGGGGCAATCAGCCCCAGCATTTT	CSVMDRGNQPQHF
TRBJ2-2	-	TRBV6-6	-	13	TGTGCCAGCAGTTACCCCGGACCCGGGGAGCTGTTTTTT	CASSYPGPGELFF
TRBJ2-7	-	TRBV7-9	-	17	TGTGCCAGCAGCTTAGGGTCGGAAATCTCAACCCCCTACGAGCAGTACTTC	CASSLGSEISTPYEQYF
TRBJ2-1	TRBD2	TRBV5-6	few	13	TGTGCCAGCAGCCGGGGAACGACTAGCGAGCAGTTCTTC	CASSRGTTSEQFF
TRBJ2-7	-	TRBV5-6	-	14	TGTGCCAGCAGCCAAGACACGGGGCCCGACGAGCAGTACTTC	CASSQDTGPDEQYF
TRBJ2-3	TRBD2	TRBV7-3	-	16	TGTGCCAGCAGCTTGTTGGGAGGGCAGAACACAGATACGCAGTATTTT	CASSLLGGQNTDTQYF
TRBJ2-1	-	TRBV16	many	17	TGTGCCAGCAGCCAATCGGTCAGGGCGGATGACATTGATGAGCAGTTCTTC	CASSQSVRADDIDEQFF
TRBJ2-1	-	TRBV10-1	few	18	TGCGCCAGCAGTGAGCCACCCCCGGGAGACCGACGGGAAGGTGAGCAGTTCTTC	CASSEPPPGDRREGEQFF
TRBJ2-1	-	TRBV24-1	many	18	TGTGCCACCAGTGATCATGGACAGTCCGAGAGCTCCTACAATGAGCAGTTCTTC	CATSDHGQSESSYNEQFF
TRBJ2-3	TRBD2	TRBV5-1	few	17	TGCGCCAGCAGCTCGTCCCGTGGTGGCGGGGGGGCAGATACGCAGTATTTT	CASSSSRGGGGADTQYF
TRBJ1-1	-	TRBV11-2	few	15	TGTGCCAGCAGCTACGCTCTTCAGGGGATCACTGAAGCTTTCTTT	CASSYALQGITEAFF
TRBJ1-3	-	TRBV5-5	-	14	TGTGCCAGCAGCTTCCTACACAGGGCAGACACCATATATTTT	CASSFLHRADTIYF
TRBJ2-2	-	TRBV20-1	-	14	TGCAGTGCTAGAGACCATAGGAGTACCGGGGAGCTGTTTTTT	CSARDHRSTGELFF
TRBJ2-7	-	TRBV7-2	-	13	TGTGCCAGCAGCTTCCGGGGCGCCTACGAGCAGTACTTC	CASSFRGAYEQYF
TRBJ1-2	-	TRBV3-1	many	15	TGTGCCAGCAGCCCCCAACTGGCGGGCCCTTATGGCTACACCTTC	CASSPQLAGPYGYTF
TRBJ1-3	TRBD1	TRBV12-3/TRBV12-4	many	16	TGTGCCAGCAGCTTAGGGGACAGTTACTCTGGAAACACCATATATTTT	CASSLGDSYSGNTIYF
TRBJ1-3	-	TRBV3-1	-	16	TGTGCCAGCAGCCGCCAAATGGAGGACTCTGGAAACACCATATATTTT	CASSRQMEDSGNTIYF
TRBJ2-7	TRBD2	TRBV11-2	many	13	TGTGCCAGCAGCTTAGGCCTAGCGGCCGAGCAGTACTTC	CASSLGLAAEQYF